These 30 T cell receptor beta chains originate from one sample sequenced in a study of chemoradiotherapy in HPV16-positive cancers. Clones were read by immunoSEQ multiplex PCR, and TCRdb kept only the in-frame ones, dropping some. The profile shows 9,500 to 12,000 clones, about 89% of them singletons. Specimen: blood, collected from a patient who underwent chemoradiotherapy. Every receptor here comes from a human donor with HPV-associated anogenital cancer.

The rearrangement uses TRBV7-2 and TRBJ1-2, with 7 bases lining up with TRBD1. The ends lost 3 bases at V and 5 bases at J; junction bases unmatched: 12. The CDR3 consists of 16 residues. Germline values: CDR1 SGHTA, CDR2 FQGNSA. CDR3 protein: CASSLGTDREGYGYTF. The CDR3 DNA is TGTGCCAGCAGCTTGGGAACAGACAGGGAAGGATATGGCTACACCTTC.

The CDR3 loop reads CASSTSRTSGANVLTF. CDR3 nucleotides: TGTGCCAGTAGTACTTCTCGGACGTCTGGGGCCAACGTCCTGACTTTC. J is TRBJ2-6 and V is TRBV19; D uncertain. The CDR3 totals 16 residues. The V gene lost 4 bases and the J gene lost 1 base, with 11 bases spanning the gap. Germline-derived CDR1 and CDR2 are LNHDA and SQIVND (reference sequence).

The chain uses TRBV15 and TRBJ2-1, with D possibly matching TRBD1 (5 bases). The CDR3 spans 11 residues. V lost 4 bases, J lost 12 bases, and 10 bases lay in between. Germline V CDR1 and CDR2: LNHNV, YYDKDF (reference sequence). The CDR3 sequence: CATSIRTRQFF. In DNA, the CDR3 is TGTGCCACCAGCATCAGGACAAGGCAGTTCTTC.

This clone appeared a few times. This rearrangement joins TRBV7-3 to TRBJ2-3; D perhaps matches TRBD2 (6 bases). The CDR3 loop spans 15 amino acids. Trimming shortened V by 1 base and J by 0 bases, and 8 bases separated the two germline ends. CDR1 is SGHTA, CDR2 FQGTGA, per germline. The CDR3 region has the DNA TGTGCCAGCAGCTTAATTGGGGGGAGCACAGATACGCAGTATTTT. Translating it yields CASSLIGGSTDTQYF.

The chain employs TRBV10-3 and TRBJ1-2; D gene uncertain. This CDR3 is built from 14 residues. CDR1 and CDR2 (germline): ENHRY, SYGVKD. Trimming removed 0 bases at V and 0 bases at J, with 5 bases between. CDR3 loop: CAISESGSNYGYTF. The DNA for the CDR3 is TGTGCCATCAGTGAGTCAGGGTCTAACTATGGCTACACCTTC.

The chain has TRBV18 and TRBJ1-3; no definite D call. This CDR3 is 15 amino acids long. Germline-derived CDR1 and CDR2 are KGHSH and LQKENI. The germline V and J ends were trimmed by 2 bases and 0 bases, with 8 bases remaining between them. CDR3 DNA sequence: TGTGCCAGCTCACCAACGCAATACTCTGGAAACACCATATATTTT. Translated, it gives CASSPTQYSGNTIYF.

The chain has TRBV5-4 and TRBJ2-3; TRBD1 is a possible D gene (6 bases). The CDR3 totals 13 residues. CDR1 is SGHNT, CDR2 YYREEE, per germline (reference sequence). V lost 4 bases to trimming and J lost 2 bases, with 8 bases between them. The CDR3 spells CASSRQDTDTQYF. The CDR3 DNA reads as TGTGCCAGCAGCCGACAGGACACAGATACGCAGTATTTT. The complete variable domain, with remaining parts taken from reference TRBV5-4 and TRBJ2-3, reads ETGVTQSPTHLIKTRGQQVTLRCSSQSGHNTVSWYQQALGQGPQFIFQYYREEENGRGNFPPRFSGLQFPNYSSELNVNALELDDSALYLCASSRQDTDTQYFGPGTRLTVL.

The genes are TRBV9 and TRBJ1-2, with D unresolved. The germline V and J ends were trimmed by 3 bases and 0 bases, with 15 bases remaining between them. Germline CDR1 SGDLS, CDR2 YYNGEE. This CDR3 spans 16 amino acids. This CDR3 reads CASSDSFSVSNYGYTF. The DNA for the CDR3 is TGTGCCAGCAGCGACAGCTTTTCCGTATCTAACTATGGCTACACCTTC.

The chain uses TRBV18 and TRBJ2-7; D is perhaps TRBD1 or TRBD2 (5 bases each). Germline CDR1 and CDR2: KGHSH and LQKENI. CDR3 length: 15 amino acids. Deletions cut 0 bases from V and 6 bases from J, with 15 bases between. For the CDR3, the DNA is TGTGCCAGCTCACCACCCGGCCTTCCGGGGCTCGAGCAGTACTTC. The encoded protein is CASSPPGLPGLEQYF.

The J gene is TRBJ2-1, the V gene TRBV7-3; maybe TRBD2 (6 bases). Germline V lookup: CDR1 SGHTA, CDR2 FQGTGA. The V end lost 5 bases, the J end lost 8 bases, and 16 bases lay between the germline ends. The CDR3 extends over 14 amino acids. CDR3 nucleotide sequence: TGTGCCAGCAGCAATGGGGGACTCTTCCATGAGCAGTTCTTC. This codes for CASSNGGLFHEQFF.

This chain uses TRBV7-9 with TRBJ2-7; D perhaps matches TRBD1 (6 bases). The V end was cut by 4 bases, the J end by 7 bases, with 20 bases between. This CDR3 is built from 15 residues. The germline CDR1 and CDR2 sequences are SEHNR and FQNEAQ (reference sequence). For the CDR3, the DNA is TGTGCCAGCAGCTCCCCGACAGGAGCTCCTGGAGAGCAGTACTTC. Residues: CASSSPTGAPGEQYF.

The rearrangement links TRBV18 to TRBJ1-2; D possibly corresponds to TRBD1 (6 bases). In germline, CDR1 is KGHSH, CDR2 LQKENI. This CDR3 is built from 16 residues. Deletions cut 4 bases from V and 2 bases from J, with 17 bases between. The CDR3 region is CASSQGTPGGNYGYTF. The CDR3 DNA reads as TGTGCCAGCTCACAAGGGACACCCGGGGGCAACTATGGCTACACCTTC.

The chain couples TRBV5-1 to TRBJ2-1, with D perhaps TRBD1 (6 bases). The CDR3 runs to 16 residues. V was shortened by 2 bases and J by 8 bases, with 20 bases between the two germline ends. Germline V gene lookup returns CDR1 SGHRS and CDR2 YFSETQ. The CDR3 DNA follows: TGCGCCAGCAGCTTAACAGGGCTTCAACGGGGCGATGAGCAGTTCTTC. Protein: CASSLTGLQRGDEQFF.

V usage is TRBV7-2 and J usage is TRBJ2-7; D may be TRBD2 (6 bases). Germline CDR1 SGHTA, CDR2 FQGNSA. The CDR3 contains 17 residues. Trimming pared 3 bases from V and 0 bases from J, leaving 18 bases between. The CDR3 DNA sequence: TGTGCCAGCAGCTTGGGACTTGAGCGGGCCCTCTCCTACGAGCAGTACTTC. As protein: CASSLGLERALSYEQYF.

The V gene is TRBV5-1, the J gene TRBJ1-5, with TRBD1 matching 9 bases. This CDR3 spans 16 amino acids. V shed 4 bases and J 6 bases; nucleotides not matched to a gene: 11. Per the germline V gene, CDR1 is SGHRS and CDR2 is YFSETQ. CDR3 in DNA: TGCGCCAGCAGCCATTCTCCGGGACAGGGATCTCAGCCCCAGCATTTT. It codes for CASSHSPGQGSQPQHF.

This chain links TRBV4-2 with TRBJ1-1, with 7 nucleotides matching TRBD1. Germline V gene lookup returns CDR1 LGHNA and CDR2 YNFKEQ. The CDR3 contains 17 residues. V shed 4 bases, J shed 1 base, and the junction held 12 bases outside the gene matches. The CDR3, as DNA: TGTGCCAGCAGCCCCGTTGACAGGGACCGAGCGAACACTGAAGCTTTCTTT. Protein sequence: CASSPVDRDRANTEAFF.

V and J are TRBV5-1 and TRBJ2-5; D might be TRBD1 (5 bases). Gene TRBJ2-7 matches the end of the DNA better, so the J call may be wrong. The CDR3 runs 13 residues. Germline values: CDR1 SGHRS, CDR2 YFSETQ. The CDR3 here is CASSFTGAHEQYF. In DNA form, the CDR3 reads TGCGCCAGCAGCTTTACTGGGGCCCACGAGCAGTACTTC.

This clone has a single count. The chain joins TRBV9 to TRBJ1-4; weak D call: TRBD1 (5 bases). V shed 4 bases and J shed 0 bases, with 13 bases lying between them. The length of the CDR3 is 16 residues. Germline V gene lookup returns CDR1 SGDLS and CDR2 YYNGEE. CDR3: CASSQGVDTTNEKLFF. CDR3 coding DNA: TGTGCCAGCAGCCAAGGGGTGGATACAACTAATGAAAAACTGTTTTTT.

To note about this clone: An end of the junction does not agree with germline; a read error may underlie this. This chain connects TRBV27 to TRBJ2-4, with D tentatively TRBD1 (7 bases). This CDR3 contains 12 residues. Germline V lookup: CDR1 MNHEY, CDR2 SMNVEV (reference sequence). CDR3 loop: CGAGRGLNIQYF. The CDR3 DNA sequence: TGCGGGGCGGGAAGGGGGCTAAACATTCAGTACTTC.

The rearrangement joins TRBV4-1 to TRBJ1-4; D gene uncertain. CDR3 length: 17 amino acids. The V end lost 0 bases, the J end lost 4 bases, and 15 bases lay between the germline ends. Germline V lookup: CDR1 MGHRA, CDR2 YSYEKL. This CDR3 is CASSQEPPHSRNEKLFF. CDR3 nucleotide sequence: TGCGCCAGCAGCCAAGAACCCCCCCACAGCCGTAATGAAAAACTGTTTTTT.

The chain carries TRBV5-1 and TRBJ2-2; TRBD1 matches at 9 bases. CDR3 length: 15 amino acids. Germline-derived CDR1 and CDR2 are SGHRS and YFSETQ. With 4 bases clipped from V and 6 bases from J, the junction kept 7 bases outside the gene matches. In DNA form, the CDR3 reads TGCGCCAGCAGCCCCTCGGGACAGGGCCCCGGGGAGCTGTTTTTT. Translating it yields CASSPSGQGPGELFF.

This rearrangement joins TRBV15 to TRBJ1-3, with a possible D match to TRBD1 (5 bases). V dropped 5 bases and J dropped 0 bases, with 8 bases sitting between them. The CDR3 extends over 14 amino acids. Germline lookup yields CDR1 LNHNV and CDR2 YYDKDF (reference sequence). CDR3 in amino acids: CATSHGGSGNTIYF. CDR3 bases: TGTGCCACCAGCCACGGGGGCTCTGGAAACACCATATATTTT.

The J gene is TRBJ1-2, the V gene TRBV9; D unresolved. CDR1 and CDR2 (germline): SGDLS, YYNGEE. CDR3 length: 14 amino acids. The V and J ends lost 3 bases and 1 base respectively, with 10 bases between them. CDR3 DNA sequence: TGTGCCAGCAGCGCCCTGGGGAATAACTATGGCTACACCTTC. Residues: CASSALGNNYGYTF. The variable domain in full, completed from reference TRBV9 and TRBJ1-2, reads DSGVTQTPKHLITATGQRVTLRCSPRSGDLSVYWYQQSLDQGLQFLIQYYNGEERAKGNILERFSAQQFPDLHSELNLSSLELGDSALYFCASSALGNNYGYTFGSGTRLTVV.

V and J are TRBV7-2 and TRBJ2-5; the match to TRBD2 covers 12 bases. V lost 1 base and J lost 5; bases outside the gene matches: 14. This CDR3 has 19 residues. Germline lookup yields CDR1 SGHTA and CDR2 FQGNSA. CDR3 amino acids: CASSLEASLAGGLWETQYF. DNA for the CDR3: TGTGCCAGCAGCTTAGAGGCTAGTCTAGCGGGGGGGCTCTGGGAGACCCAGTACTTC.

This chain uses TRBV5-4 with TRBJ2-5; 7 positions agree with TRBD1. CDR3 length equals 13 residues. J gave up 4 bases and V 4 bases, and 4 bases lay outside the gene matches. The V gene's germline CDR1 is SGHNT and CDR2 YYREEE (reference sequence). The CDR3 DNA reads TGTGCCAGCAGCGGGCGACAGGGAGAGACCCAGTACTTC. Protein sequence: CASSGRQGETQYF.

The genes are TRBV14 and TRBJ2-1; D is unresolved. Germline V CDR1 and CDR2: SGHDN, FVKESK. Trimming cost V 2 bases and J 2 bases, with 16 bases left between them. CDR3 length: 17 amino acids. The CDR3 loop reads CASSQTGASGPYNEQFF. In DNA, the CDR3 is TGTGCCAGCAGCCAAACTGGAGCTTCAGGCCCCTACAATGAGCAGTTCTTC.

The chain uses TRBV27 and TRBJ1-6; 7 bases are a match to TRBD1. This CDR3 comprises 15 residues. V trimming: 7 bases; J trimming: 8 bases; junction bases outside the gene matches: 11. Germline lookup yields CDR1 MNHEY and CDR2 SMNVEV (reference sequence). CDR3 sequence (DNA): TGTGCCAGCAAGCACAGACAGGGTTTAGATTCACCCCTCCACTTT. It yields the protein CASKHRQGLDSPLHF.

The chain is built from TRBV5-1 and TRBJ2-3, with D perhaps TRBD1 (6 bases). Trimming removed 2 bases from V and 2 bases from J, with 9 bases in between. The germline V gene has CDR1 SGHRS and CDR2 YFSETQ. CDR3 size: 14 residues. CDR3 residues: CASSLGDTTDTQYF. The CDR3 nucleotides read TGCGCCAGCAGCTTAGGGGACACCACAGATACGCAGTATTTT.

This chain links TRBV18 with TRBJ2-1, with TRBD2 as a possible D gene (6 bases). Trimming took off 5 bases at V and 10 bases at J, with 15 bases between the two ends. Germline CDR1 reads KGHSH; CDR2 reads LQKENI. CDR3 length: 13 amino acids. The CDR3 protein is CASSGTGIPEQFF. CDR3 DNA: TGTGCCAGCTCAGGGACTGGGATACCGGAGCAGTTCTTC. The full variable domain, its missing parts supplied by reference TRBV18 and TRBJ2-1, is NAGVMQNPRHLVRRRGQEARLRCSPMKGHSHVYWYRQLPEEGLKFMVYLQKENIIDESGMPKERFSAEFPKEGPSILRIQQVVRGDSAAYFCASSGTGIPEQFFGPGTRLTVL.

This clone was seen just once. V usage is TRBV27 and J usage is TRBJ2-3, with D maybe TRBD1 (6 bases). The V gene's germline CDR1 is MNHEY and CDR2 SMNVEV (reference sequence). The V end was cut by 7 bases, the J end by 3 bases, with 20 bases between. The CDR3 runs to 16 residues. The CDR3 loop is CASTKGAGELTDTQYF. CDR3 nucleotides: TGTGCCAGCACCAAAGGGGCAGGGGAGTTAACAGATACGCAGTATTTT.